One and the same sample provided the 20 T cell receptor beta chains below, sequenced in a study of blood T cell repertoires in COVID-19. Data came from immunoSEQ multiplex PCR; TCRdb stores just in-frame clones and leaves some out. Counted here are approximately 300,000 clones, more than 85% occurring once; the ten biggest clones make up almost 4%. What was sequenced was PBMCs or T cells enriched from blood (not recorded which). Receptors originate from a woman aged 25 to 39 who had been exposed to COVID-19.

The genes are TRBV10-3 and TRBJ1-4; 10 bases agree with TRBD1. Germline V gives CDR1 ENHRY, CDR2 SYGVKD. V trimming: 10 bases; J trimming: 8 bases; junction bases outside the gene matches: 4. CDR3 length equals 12 residues. CDR3 DNA sequence: TGTGCCACCGGGGACAGGGGAGAAAAACTGTTTTTT. Encoded protein: CATGDRGEKLFF.

The chain links TRBV5-1 to TRBJ1-1, with 8 positions matching TRBD1. CDR3 length: 14 residues. CDR1 SGHRS and CDR2 YFSETQ come from the germline V gene. The J segment lost 2 bases and the V segment lost 3 bases, leaving 3 bases of the junction unmatched. The CDR3 is CASSSTGVNTEAFF. CDR3 in DNA: TGCGCCAGCAGCTCGACAGGGGTTAACACTGAAGCTTTCTTT.

For the CDR3, the DNA is TGTGCCAGTAGTCCACAGGGGGATTACGAGCAGTACTTC. As protein: CASSPQGDYEQYF. V and J are TRBV19 and TRBJ2-7; 8 positions match TRBD1. The germline V gene has CDR1 LNHDA and CDR2 SQIVND (reference sequence). V shed 5 bases and J 4 bases; nucleotides not matched to a gene: 4. The CDR3 has 13 amino acids.

A single count supports this clone. The chain employs TRBV25-1 and TRBJ1-2; D possibly corresponds to TRBD1 (6 bases). The germline V gene has CDR1 MGHDK and CDR2 SYGVNS. This CDR3 is 14 amino acids long. V was clipped by 6 bases and J by 4 bases, with 15 bases between them. CDR3: CASRFSGQPYGYTF. For the CDR3, the DNA is TGTGCCAGCAGATTTTCGGGACAACCCTATGGCTACACCTTC.

The chain recombines TRBV12-3 or TRBV12-4 with TRBJ1-5; weak D call: TRBD1 (5 bases). V lost 6 bases, J lost 8 bases, and 14 bases lay in between. The CDR3 contains 13 residues. This CDR3 reads CASRGLPREPQHF. DNA for the CDR3: TGTGCCAGCAGGGGACTTCCGAGAGAGCCCCAGCATTTT.

The chain is built from TRBV6-5 and TRBJ1-2, with 9 bases aligning to TRBD1. CDR1 is MNHEY and CDR2 is SVGAGI in the germline V gene. The CDR3 is 15 residues long. The V gene end was trimmed by 0 bases and the J gene end by 5 bases; junction bases not matched to a gene: 4. The CDR3 here is CASSYSWDRVYGYTF. The CDR3 coding sequence is TGTGCCAGCAGTTACTCGTGGGACAGGGTTTATGGCTACACCTTC.

V and J are TRBV15 and TRBJ2-3; no definite D call. Germline loops: CDR1 LNHNV, CDR2 YYDKDF (reference sequence). CDR3 length: 13 residues. Between the trimmed V and J ends, which lost 3 bases and 2 bases, there was a span of 6 bases. For the CDR3, the DNA is TGTGCCACCAGCAGCAGGATCACAGATACGCAGTATTTT. Protein sequence: CATSSRITDTQYF. The whole variable domain, filled in from reference TRBV15 and TRBJ2-3, reads DAMVIQNPRYQVTQFGKPVTLSCSQTLNHNVMYWYQQKSSQAPKLLFHYYDKDFNNEADTPDNFQSRRPNTSFCFLDIRSPGLGDTAMYLCATSSRITDTQYFGPGTRLTVL.

This chain joins TRBV7-9 and TRBJ1-1; D is uncertain. The germline gives CDR1 SEHNR, CDR2 FQNEAQ (reference sequence). The CDR3 loop spans 11 amino acids. The V end lost 2 bases, the J end lost 8 bases, and 6 bases lay between the germline ends. The CDR3 region is CASSLITEAFF. CDR3 nucleotides: TGTGCCAGCAGCTTAATTACAGAAGCTTTCTTT.

The rearrangement uses TRBV28 and TRBJ1-2; 7 bases line up with TRBD1. Germline V lookup: CDR1 MDHEN, CDR2 SYDVKM. With 5 bases clipped from V and 8 bases from J, the junction kept 8 bases outside the gene matches. This CDR3 region has 13 residues. The CDR3 is CASSPGQILGYTF. The CDR3, as DNA: TGTGCCAGCAGTCCGGGACAGATTTTAGGCTACACCTTC.

The V gene is TRBV9, the J gene TRBJ1-2; D remains ambiguous. Trimming pared 0 bases from V and 3 bases from J, leaving 12 bases between. CDR1 is SGDLS, CDR2 YYNGEE, per germline. The CDR3 consists of 15 residues. Here the CDR3 reads CASSVGMGEYYGYTF. The CDR3 DNA sequence: TGTGCCAGCAGCGTAGGTATGGGCGAATACTATGGCTACACCTTC.

The chain combines TRBV18 with TRBJ2-2, with 7 positions matching TRBD1. The CDR3 covers 15 residues. The V gene end was trimmed by 3 bases and the J gene end by 2 bases; junction bases not matched to a gene: 3. In germline, CDR1 is KGHSH, CDR2 LQKENI. The CDR3 reads CASSPGTVNTGELFF. CDR3 nucleotides: TGTGCCAGCTCACCTGGGACAGTTAACACCGGGGAGCTGTTTTTT.

The CDR3 nucleotides read TGCGCCAGCAGCGATTGGCTGATTAGGGGGCACGAGAACACTGAAGCTTTCTTT. It is translated as CASSDWLIRGHENTEAFF. V gene TRBV5-1 combines with J gene TRBJ1-1; 7 bases are shared with TRBD1. Germline V CDR1 and CDR2: SGHRS, YFSETQ. This CDR3 has 18 amino acids. V trimming: 4 bases; J trimming: 1 base; junction bases outside the gene matches: 16.

Comment on this clone: The same CDR3 can be traced to other DNA sequences in this sample. The chain employs TRBV5-1 and TRBJ2-5, with D hard to call. In germline, CDR1 is SGHRS, CDR2 YFSETQ. The germline V and J ends were trimmed by 2 bases and 2 bases, with 7 bases remaining between them. The CDR3 consists of 13 residues. CDR3: CASSLTVQETQYF. In DNA, the CDR3 is TGCGCCAGCAGCTTAACAGTTCAAGAGACCCAGTACTTC.

V is TRBV13 and J is TRBJ1-2, with TRBD1 matching over 7 bases. Germline CDR1 is PRHDT and CDR2 is FYEKMQ (reference sequence). With V trimmed by 0 bases and J by 0 bases, 4 bases remained unmatched. The CDR3 sequence is 16 residues long. The CDR3 reads CASSLGGTVANYGYTF. CDR3 DNA: TGTGCCAGCAGCTTAGGGGGGACAGTAGCTAACTATGGCTACACCTTC.

The gene calls are TRBV7-9 and TRBJ2-5, with a weak D call TRBD2 (5 bases). Germline loops: CDR1 SEHNR, CDR2 FQNEAQ (reference sequence). The CDR3 has 14 residues. V shed 5 bases and J shed 5 bases, with 15 bases lying between them. CDR3: CASSPEGYGETQYF. The CDR3 coding sequence is TGTGCCAGCAGCCCTGAGGGCTATGGGGAGACCCAGTACTTC.

This chain connects TRBV3-1 (or the pseudogene TRBV3-2) to TRBJ2-7, with D maybe TRBD2 (5 bases). In germline, CDR1 is LGHDT, CDR2 YNNKEL (reference sequence). Trimming cost V 0 bases and J 3 bases, with 15 bases left between them. The CDR3 has 16 residues. The CDR3: CASSQESSGFNYEQYF. The CDR3 DNA follows: TGTGCCAGCAGCCAAGAATCGTCGGGGTTTAACTACGAGCAGTACTTC.

Comment on this clone: Different DNA sequences within this sample yield the same CDR3. The CDR3: CASSLARNQPQHF. The DNA for the CDR3 is TGTGCCAGCAGCTTAGCCCGGAATCAGCCCCAGCATTTT. The chain joins TRBV7-2 to TRBJ1-5; no definite D call. Per the germline V gene, CDR1 is SGHTA and CDR2 is FQGNSA. This CDR3 has 13 amino acids. Trimming took 0 bases from V and 4 from J, leaving 4 bases between them.

The chain combines TRBV7-2 with TRBJ1-4, with D hard to call. CDR1 SGHTA and CDR2 FQGNSA come from the germline V gene. V was pared by 1 base and J by 5 bases, with 11 bases between. This CDR3 region has 15 residues. The CDR3 nucleotides read TGTGCCAGCAGCTTAGGACCAGGCGGGAATGAAAAACTGTTTTTT. Translation gives CASSLGPGGNEKLFF.

The rearrangement links TRBV5-1 to TRBJ2-7; the match to TRBD2 covers 14 bases. V lost 5 bases to trimming and J lost 0 bases; unmatched junction nucleotides: 4. In germline, CDR1 is SGHRS, CDR2 YFSETQ. The length of the CDR3 is 16 residues. This CDR3 reads CASRTGTSGGSYEQYF. The CDR3 region has the DNA TGCGCCAGCAGAACCGGGACTAGCGGGGGCTCCTACGAGCAGTACTTC.

The V gene is TRBV9, the J gene TRBJ1-1, with 7 nucleotides matching TRBD1. V lost 4 bases, J lost 0 bases, and 12 bases stayed unmatched. The CDR3 is made up of 17 amino acids. CDR1 and CDR2 (germline): SGDLS, YYNGEE. The DNA for the CDR3 is TGTGCCAGCAGCCCCTCATCCGGGACAGATTTGAACACTGAAGCTTTCTTT. Protein sequence: CASSPSSGTDLNTEAFF. Complete variable domain (other parts from reference TRBV9 and TRBJ1-1): DSGVTQTPKHLITATGQRVTLRCSPRSGDLSVYWYQQSLDQGLQFLIQYYNGEERAKGNILERFSAQQFPDLHSELNLSSLELGDSALYFCASSPSSGTDLNTEAFFGQGTRLTVV.